These 4 T cell receptor beta chains came from one sample sequenced in a study of cytomegalovirus exposure and HLA in healthy donors. PCR primers comprised 60 Vbeta and 13 Jbeta primers. This table comes from immunoSEQ multiplex PCR, and its TCRdb copy is limited to in-frame clones, with some not included. The table lists more than 100,000 clones, approximately 72% of them singletons, with approximately 8.2% in the top ten. The sample taken for sequencing was PBMCs. Receptors were obtained from a woman in her thirties or forties in good health and CMV-seropositive.

The chain combines TRBV11-2 with TRBJ2-7; D is unclear. Trimming stripped 4 bases from V and 1 base from J, with 14 bases between. This CDR3 has 15 residues. Germline loops: CDR1 SGHAT, CDR2 FQNNGV. In DNA, the CDR3 is TGTGCCAGCAGCTCCGCCCCCGGGTCGTCCTACGAGCAGTACTTC. Encoded protein: CASSSAPGSSYEQYF.

The chain joins TRBV6-6 to TRBJ1-1; D is uncertain. Germline assignment: CDR1 MNHNY and CDR2 SVGAGI (reference sequence). CDR3 length: 13 residues. Trimming cost V 4 bases and J 0 bases, with 6 bases left between them. The CDR3 is CASSFILNTEAFF. DNA for the CDR3: TGTGCCAGCAGTTTTATATTGAACACTGAAGCTTTCTTT.

V gene TRBV4-1 combines with J gene TRBJ1-2; D is unresolved. The V gene's germline CDR1 is MGHRA and CDR2 YSYEKL. Trimming removed 5 bases from V and 4 bases from J, with 17 bases in between. CDR3 length: 15 amino acids. The CDR3 is CASSFGLEGSYGYTF. CDR3 nucleotides: TGCGCCAGCAGCTTTGGACTCGAGGGATCCTATGGCTACACCTTC.

This chain joins TRBV10-3 and TRBJ2-1; possible D gene TRBD2, 6 bases. Germline V lookup: CDR1 ENHRY, CDR2 SYGVKD. The CDR3 length is 13 residues. The ends were cut back, 3 bases at V and 5 bases at J, with 8 bases in the middle. As DNA, the CDR3 is TGTGCCATCAGTGACAGGAGGGACAATGAGCAGTTCTTC. It encodes CAISDRRDNEQFF.